This T cell receptor beta chain was recorded in a study of blood T cells in healthy people across ages. Per the germline V gene, CDR1 is SQVTM and CDR2 is ANQGSEA. This CDR3 contains 15 residues. Trimming took 7 bases from V and 0 from J, leaving 17 bases between them. A J-beta primer mix and a sample-barcoded 5' primer were used in a second PCR of roughly 6 to 12 cycles. In TCRdb, the 5' RACE reads were re-called with MiXCR into one record per CDR3 protein. The sample shows about 1.8 million distinct CDR3 sequences, 40% to 55% of them seen only once. This clonotype showed up just a few times. This chain uses TRBV29-1 with TRBJ2-3; D is unclear. The source material was blood. This receptor was obtained from a woman in her thirties or forties in good health. The CDR3 region has the DNA TGCAGCGCCCGCAAATCCGAGGTCAGCACAGATACGCAGTATTTT. Amino acid sequence: CSARKSEVSTDTQYF.